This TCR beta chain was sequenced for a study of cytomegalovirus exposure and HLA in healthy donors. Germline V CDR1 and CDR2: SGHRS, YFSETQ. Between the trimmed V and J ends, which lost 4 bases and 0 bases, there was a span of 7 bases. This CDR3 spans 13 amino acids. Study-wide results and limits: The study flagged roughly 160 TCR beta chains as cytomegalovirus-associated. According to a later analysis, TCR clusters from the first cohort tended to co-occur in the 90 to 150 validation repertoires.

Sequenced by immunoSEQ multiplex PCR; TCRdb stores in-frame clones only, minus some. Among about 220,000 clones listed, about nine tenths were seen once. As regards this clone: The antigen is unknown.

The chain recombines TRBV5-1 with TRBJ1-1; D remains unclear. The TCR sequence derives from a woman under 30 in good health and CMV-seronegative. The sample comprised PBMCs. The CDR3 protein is CASSAIMNTEAFF. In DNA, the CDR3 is TGCGCCAGCAGCGCTATTATGAACACTGAAGCTTTCTTT.